These 10 T cell receptor beta chains came from one sample sequenced in a study of regulatory and conventional T cells in RAG deficiency. Produced via immunoSEQ multiplex PCR; TCRdb's table is partial and in-frame only. The table records more than 9,000 clones, around 90% of them present only once. Blood CD4+ CD25-high CD127-low regulatory T cells supplied the genomic DNA template. The data also belong to a second study, concerning regulatory T cells. Per that study: Amplification used 52 TRBV primers and 13 TRBJ primers.

The sample was Tregs sorted from blood. Receptors were obtained from a human donor in good health.

The J gene is TRBJ2-5, the V gene TRBV6-6; D gene ambiguous. Trimming pared 6 bases from V and 7 bases from J, leaving 15 bases between. Germline assignment: CDR1 MNHNY and CDR2 SVGAGI (reference sequence). CDR3 length: 13 amino acids. This CDR3 is CASRNALSATQYF. DNA for the CDR3: TGTGCCAGCAGAAACGCTCTGTCGGCGACCCAGTACTTC.

This clone has only one observation. The chain joins TRBV2 to TRBJ1-5; 11 nucleotides agree with TRBD1. V trimming: 6 bases; J trimming: 4 bases; junction bases outside the gene matches: 5. The germline V gene has CDR1 SNHLY and CDR2 FYNNEI. This CDR3 spans 15 amino acids. The CDR3 spells CASRPGTGGNQPQHF. Here the CDR3 DNA reads TGTGCCAGCAGACCCGGGACAGGGGGAAATCAGCCCCAGCATTTT.

V gene TRBV18 combines with J gene TRBJ1-3; D is possibly TRBD1 (6 bases). Trimming shortened V by 3 bases and J by 4 bases, and 16 bases separated the two germline ends. The germline gives CDR1 KGHSH, CDR2 LQKENI. The CDR3 spans 16 residues. In DNA, the CDR3 is TGTGCCAGCTCACCGCCGGGACACAATAGGGGAAACACCATATATTTT. This translates into CASSPPGHNRGNTIYF.

The chain is built from TRBV11-3 and TRBJ2-1, with 8 bases lining up with TRBD2. The germline gives CDR1 SGHNT, CDR2 YENEEA. J lost 9 bases, V lost 7 bases, and 11 bases had no gene match. The CDR3 has 14 residues. The chain's CDR3 is CASKMHGRATEQFF. The DNA of the CDR3 is TGTGCCAGCAAAATGCACGGGAGGGCCACTGAGCAGTTCTTC.

The chain carries TRBV4-1 and TRBJ2-1; D may be TRBD2 (5 bases). V lost 0 bases and J lost 4, with 19 bases in between. There are 18 residues in the CDR3. The germline CDR1 and CDR2 sequences are MGHRA and YSYEKL. CDR3 sequence reads: CASSQERADLTGYNEQFF. CDR3 coding DNA: TGCGCCAGCAGCCAAGAGAGGGCCGACCTAACGGGGTACAATGAGCAGTTCTTC.

This chain joins TRBV6-6 and TRBJ2-1; D remains ambiguous. V lost 5 bases and J 15 bases, leaving 11 bases between the germline ends. The CDR3 is made up of 10 amino acids. The germline CDR1 and CDR2 sequences are MNHNY and SVGAGI (reference sequence). Here the CDR3 reads CASSEALRFF. The CDR3 region has the DNA TGTGCCAGCAGTGAAGCTTTGCGGTTCTTC.

This clone was seen a single time. DNA for the CDR3: TGTGCCAGCTCACACGACAGGGGGAACACTGAAGCTTTCTTT. Translating it yields CASSHDRGNTEAFF. The V call is TRBV18, the J call TRBJ1-1; 8 nucleotides match TRBD1. Germline V CDR1 and CDR2: KGHSH, LQKENI. Unmatched junction bases numbered 2, after V lost 4 bases and J lost 1 base. CDR3 length: 14 residues.

The chain is built from TRBV5-1 and TRBJ1-4, with 7 positions matching TRBD1. Trimming at V came to 3 bases and at J to 8 bases, leaving 7 bases not matched to a gene. Germline V lookup: CDR1 SGHRS, CDR2 YFSETQ. The CDR3 spans 14 residues. The CDR3 here is CASSYRGRTEKLFF. In nucleotides, the CDR3 is TGCGCCAGCAGCTACAGGGGCAGAACCGAAAAACTGTTTTTT.

V gene TRBV29-1 combines with J gene TRBJ2-3, with 10 bases lining up with TRBD2. This CDR3 comprises 15 residues. The germline V gene has CDR1 SQVTM and CDR2 ANQGSEA. The V segment lost 5 bases and the J segment 4 bases; nucleotides outside the gene matches: 9. The CDR3 reads CSVTSGGVSADTQYF. CDR3 DNA: TGCAGCGTTACAAGCGGGGGGGTGTCCGCAGATACGCAGTATTTT.

The genes are TRBV5-1 and TRBJ2-3; D not certain. V gave up 4 bases and J gave up 1 base, with 16 bases separating them. Germline V lookup: CDR1 SGHRS, CDR2 YFSETQ. The CDR3 totals 16 residues. CDR3 nucleotide sequence: TGCGCCAGCAGCCCGGAAGGAACTCCGGGCACAGATACGCAGTATTTT. It translates to CASSPEGTPGTDTQYF.